The present TCR beta chain was sequenced within a study of blood T cell repertoires in COVID-19. Overall study context: From T cells, B-cell-depleted T cells, or PBMCs came the material, which was cDNA or gDNA.

In the source study's methods: Amplifying reference gene primers gave estimates of nucleated cell counts. TCRdb's copy holds only in-frame clones and misses some; the assay was immunoSEQ multiplex PCR. V and J calls and clone size follow that table, whereas D and trimming were derived from the DNA. The sample includes 150,000 to 200,000 clones, roughly four fifths of them seen just once. The CDR3 runs to 15 residues. J lost 4 bases, V lost 3 bases, and 10 bases had no gene match. CDR1 is DFQATT, CDR2 SNEGSKA, per germline (reference sequence). This chain uses TRBV20-1 with TRBJ1-1, with 8 bases identical to TRBD1. Material: peripheral blood. The receptor's source is a woman of 80 years or more with acute or convalescent COVID-19. The chain's CDR3 is CSASSDRALGTEAFF. DNA for the CDR3: TGCAGTGCTAGTTCGGACAGGGCGCTGGGCACTGAAGCTTTCTTT.